This TCR beta chain was identified in a study of vaccination and CD4 T cells after COVID-19. Study context: According to the study, participants were given two doses of BNT162b2 or mRNA-1273 vaccine. Regarding the study as a whole: Spike mono-reactivity was found in 304 of the 307 vaccine-specific clones identified in convalescent patients.

This sample's treatment: approximately 10-day PBMC culture with coronavirus spike peptide pools or control peptides (ViraFEST assay). Each well received about 2.1 million PBMCs, cultured with 8 to 10 IU/ml IL-2 and 8 to 10 ug/ml peptide pools. Turning to this clonotype: Its specificity is not known.

Oncomine TCR Beta short-read sequencing was applied to DNA from cultured CD4+ T cells. DNA came from CD4+ T cells after culture. TCRdb reanalysed the PCR reads using MiXCR and keeps one entry per CDR3 protein. This sample yields about 19,000 distinct CDR3 sequences, of which roughly 48% are seen a single time; about 10% belongs to the top ten. This TCR was recovered from a human donor who had recovered from COVID-19. The material sequenced was CD4+ T cells from blood, cultured in vitro, taken before SARS-CoV-2 vaccination.

CDR3 nucleotides: TGTGCCAGCAGTGAACTTGGGACTAGCGGGAGTTTTGAGCAGTACTTC. This translates into CASSELGTSGSFEQYF. The chain uses TRBV25-1 and TRBJ2-7, with 14 nucleotides matching TRBD2. The CDR3 consists of 16 residues. Trimming cost V 2 bases and J 7 bases; bases outside gene matches: 7. From germline, CDR1 is MGHDK and CDR2 SYGVNS.